This T cell receptor beta chain was obtained from a study of T cell responses to AZD1222 COVID-19 vaccine (dated by TCRdb to 2020 to 2023). For context, the study as a whole: TCR sequencing covered over 230 trial participants: nearly 210 given two doses of AZD1222 and 26 given two doses of MenACWY control vaccine. Trial participants were enrolled by age into 18-55, 56-69 and 70-plus year subgroups, with roughly 150, 30 and 60 TCR-sequenced participants respectively.

The investigation overall reported the following: Participants were mostly white British, with more females than males. The authors suggested clonal diversity may have been underestimated. The vaccine-associated CD4 TCRs covered the entire spike protein, and the dominant responses fell in regions 160-218 and 743-854. A significant rise in spike-specific TCR breadth and depth was observed after two AZD1222 doses relative to day 0 and relative to MenACWY recipients. In the small 56-69-year group, the increase in depth fell short of significance, most likely because of low power. Only a handful of AZD1222 recipients were SARS-CoV-2 seropositive at baseline, limiting conclusions about previously exposed vaccinees. Epitopes outside the regions mutated in the B.1.351 and B.1.1.7 variants were reportedly recognized by nearly half of the unique spike-specific TCRs. Because no day 14 peak-response samples were available, the repertoires could be characterized only after the peak T cell response.

The CDR3 regions of human TCRbeta chains were analyzed by immunosequencing. Processing in the source paper ran as follows. TCRs in the repertoires were matched against a reference library of SARS-CoV-2-specific TCRs that had been generated with the MIRA antigen-specificity platform. Breadth meant the fraction of unique TCRs that were SARS-CoV-2-associated, whereas depth meant the fraction of total T cells that were SARS-CoV-2-associated. Using the MIRA data, every spike-specific TCR was mapped to the spike region that the TCR reacted to and assigned to either a CD4 or a CD8 class. Log10-transformed breadth and depth values were compared by one-way ANOVA with Sidak's multiple comparisons tests. In TCRdb, the immuneACCESS table is reduced to in-frame sequences with V and J assigned. These tables do not hold every clone; where another copy was compared, an unresolved V gene accounts for under half, and the others remain unexplained. V and J calls and clone size are those listed in that table; D and trimming were worked out from the DNA. A total of around 120,000 clones appear in this sample, just over 85% of them only once. In total, the top ten clones hold around 20% of the sample.

Worth noting for this clone: The target of this receptor is not known. No base quality values were provided; no much bigger clone lies one nucleotide off.

Read against the paper, the sample's time point label means: baseline before first vaccination. What the treatment or condition label conveys for this sample: meningococcal conjugate vaccine given as trial control. Vaccinee samples came from UK trials COV001 and COV002, including a single-blind randomized controlled phase 2/3 trial of AZD1222 (ChAdOx1 nCoV-19) in healthy adults. Trial participant PBMC samples were collected at day 0 and day 28 after the second dose for TCRbeta chain sequencing. The sample was peripheral blood, taken on day 0 of MenACWY control vaccination. The TCR comes from an adult in good health.

The CDR3 has the sequence CATSDLGTWPSGGHETQYF. The nucleotides are TGTGCCACCAGTGATTTGGGGACGTGGCCTTCCGGGGGGCACGAGACCCAGTACTTC. Rearrangement joined TRBV24-1 to TRBJ2-5; a weak D assignment points to TRBD2 (7 bases agree). The germline V gene gives CDR1 as KGHDR and CDR2 as SFDVKD. The CDR3, cysteine through phenylalanine, is 19 amino acids long. Left in the record is the CDR3 DNA by itself, 57 bases read in frame from the first base. Trimming takes 0 bases from V and 5 bases from J, and the germline ends sit 24 bases apart.